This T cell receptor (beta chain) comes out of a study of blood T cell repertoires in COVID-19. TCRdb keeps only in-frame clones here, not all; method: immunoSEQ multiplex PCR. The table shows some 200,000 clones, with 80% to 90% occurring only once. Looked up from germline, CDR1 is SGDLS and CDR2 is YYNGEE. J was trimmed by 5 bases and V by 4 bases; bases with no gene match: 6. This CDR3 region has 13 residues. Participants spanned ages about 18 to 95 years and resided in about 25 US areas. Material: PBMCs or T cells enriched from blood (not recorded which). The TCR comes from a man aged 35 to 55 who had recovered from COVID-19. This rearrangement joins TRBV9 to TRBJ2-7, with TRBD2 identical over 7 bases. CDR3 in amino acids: CASSSREGHEQYF. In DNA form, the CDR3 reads TGTGCCAGCAGCTCCAGGGAGGGCCACGAGCAGTACTTC.